This T cell receptor (beta chain) was documented in a study of cytomegalovirus exposure and HLA in healthy donors. Primers for the PCR totalled 60 Vbeta and 13 Jbeta. Repertoires were generated with immunoSEQ multiplex PCR, while TCRdb's copy carries only in-frame clones and drops some. The data show approximately 140,000 clones, roughly 77% seen once. On this clone itself: Antigen unknown.

Germline V CDR1 and CDR2: MDHEN, SYDVKM. The CDR3 has 14 residues. V gave up 5 bases and J gave up 4 bases, with 11 bases separating them. Whole-study findings and limits: A link between a missense DCLRE1C variant and TCR beta V- and J-gene trimming emerged from a later analysis. Within the data, a cluster of highly shared sequence variants was likely a sequencing artifact. Testing in vitro showed three CMV-associated chains specific for CMV antigens.

The chain couples TRBV28 to TRBJ1-4, with D possibly being TRBD1 (6 bases). The source is a young man in good health and CMV-seronegative. Sequencing used PBMCs. This CDR3 reads CASSNRAVNEKLFF. For the CDR3, the DNA is TGTGCCAGCAGTAACAGGGCGGTTAATGAAAAACTGTTTTTT.